This T cell receptor (beta chain) was recovered during a study of OX40 agonist ivuxolimab in advanced cancers. Turning to the study itself: Ivuxolimab is a fully human IgG2 antibody that activates OX40 (CD134). Among those enrolled, mean age was approximately 60 years (range about 20 to 79) and 75% to 85% were male.

Germline lookup yields CDR1 SEHNR and CDR2 FQNEAQ (reference sequence). V lost 5 bases to trimming and J lost 2 bases; unmatched junction nucleotides: 5. CDR3 length: 15 residues. Profiling relied on immunoSEQ multiplex PCR, and the TCRdb table lists in-frame clones only, not all of them. In the table there are 70,000 to 80,000 clones, over 80% of which are singletons. Worth noting for this clone: What it binds is unknown.

Study results and limitations: By week 6 at 0.1 to 3.0 mg/kg, blood CD4+ and CD8+ T cells had expanded clonally. Relative to CD4+ cells, CD8+ T cells on average had more expanded clones.

The J gene is TRBJ2-1, the V gene TRBV7-9; TRBD1 matches at 8 bases. Material: CD4+ or CD8+ T cells sorted from blood, obtained in a trial of the OX40 agonist ivuxolimab. This TCR was recovered from an adult with an advanced solid tumor such as melanoma, head and neck, liver or kidney cancer. CDR3 sequence: CASSRTGRTYNEQFF. In DNA, the CDR3 is TGTGCCAGCAGCCGGACAGGGAGGACCTACAATGAGCAGTTCTTC.